This T cell receptor beta chain comes out of a study of T cells in Graves' hyperthyroidism and ophthalmopathy. The study's findings and limits: Prediction of ophthalmopathy progression came a median roughly 6.4 months pre-onset.

Patients with ophthalmopathy all had a Clinical Activity Score of at least 3, a NOSPECS grade of at least 4 and duration under 3 months. The PBMCs had their origin in roughly 9.4 ml of fresh peripheral blood. It was RNA transcripts that yielded the amplified TCR beta CDR3 regions. A set of HTBI primers served as the primers for a first-round RT-PCR of the TCR CDR3. TCRdb reanalysed the multiplex PCR reads using MiXCR and keeps one entry per CDR3 protein. The data contain around 300,000 distinct CDR3 sequences, approximately 13% of them singletons. J lost 4 bases, V lost 4 bases, and 9 bases had no gene match. The V gene's germline CDR1 is MGHRA and CDR2 YSYEKL. The CDR3 is 15 amino acids. There are many counts of this clonotype. Its antigen is as yet unknown.

The TCR originated in a woman aged 40 to 50 with Graves' ophthalmopathy. Sequenced input: blood. V and J are TRBV4-1 and TRBJ1-2; 7 bases align to TRBD1. CDR3 in amino acids: CASSPSPGQIYGYTF. The CDR3 DNA follows: TGCGCCAGCAGCCCGTCTCCGGGACAGATCTATGGCTACACCTTC.